This T cell receptor (beta chain) was documented in a study of blood T cell repertoires in COVID-19. As for the study in general: Collection of acute and convalescent COVID-19 samples took place in the United States, Italy and Spain.

Trimming took 7 bases from V and 2 from J; bases not matched to a gene: 8. The CDR3 covers 14 residues. The germline V gene encodes CDR1 MDHEN and CDR2 SYDVKM. Seattle patient enrollment occurred during active infection, with longitudinal follow-up thereafter. Per the study methods: Amplifying reference gene primers gave estimates of nucleated cell counts. The table came from immunoSEQ multiplex PCR; TCRdb's copy has only in-frame clones and leaves some out. That table furnishes V, J and clone size, whereas the DNA furnished D and trimming. The table records over 100,000 clones, approximately 86% of them present only once.

Sequencing was done on a sample of peripheral blood. V gene TRBV28 combines with J gene TRBJ2-7; 7 bases line up with TRBD2. This receptor was obtained from a woman in her seventies with COVID-19, enrolled during active disease. Here the CDR3 DNA reads TGTGCCAGCATACGTTCCGGGACTACCTACGAGCAGTACTTC. This sequence encodes CASIRSGTTYEQYF.